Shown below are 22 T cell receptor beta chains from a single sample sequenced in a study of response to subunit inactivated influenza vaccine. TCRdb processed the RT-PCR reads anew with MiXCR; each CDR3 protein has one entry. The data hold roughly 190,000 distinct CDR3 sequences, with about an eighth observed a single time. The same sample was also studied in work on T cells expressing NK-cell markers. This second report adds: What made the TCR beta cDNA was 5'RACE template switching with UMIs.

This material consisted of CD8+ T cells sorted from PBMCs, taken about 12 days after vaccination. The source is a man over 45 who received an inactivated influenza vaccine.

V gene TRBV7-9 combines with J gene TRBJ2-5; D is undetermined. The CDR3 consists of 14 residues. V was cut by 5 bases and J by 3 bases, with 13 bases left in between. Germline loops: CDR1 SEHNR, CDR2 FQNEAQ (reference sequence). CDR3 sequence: CASSPSSGEETQYF. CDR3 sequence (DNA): TGTGCCAGCAGCCCTTCATCGGGCGAAGAGACCCAGTACTTC.

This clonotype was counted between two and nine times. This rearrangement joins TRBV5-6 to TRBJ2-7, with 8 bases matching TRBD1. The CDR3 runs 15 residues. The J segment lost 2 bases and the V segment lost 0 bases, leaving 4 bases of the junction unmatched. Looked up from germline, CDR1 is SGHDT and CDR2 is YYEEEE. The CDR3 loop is CASSLALQGAYEQYF. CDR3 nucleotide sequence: TGTGCCAGCAGCTTGGCCTTACAGGGGGCCTACGAGCAGTACTTC.

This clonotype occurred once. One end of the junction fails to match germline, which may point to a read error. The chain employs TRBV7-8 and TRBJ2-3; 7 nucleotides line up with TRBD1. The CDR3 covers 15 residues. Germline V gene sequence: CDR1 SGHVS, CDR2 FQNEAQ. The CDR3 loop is CASSPGQPSTGTQYF. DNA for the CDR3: TGTGCCAGCAGCCCGGGACAGCCAAGCACAGGTACGCAGTATTTT. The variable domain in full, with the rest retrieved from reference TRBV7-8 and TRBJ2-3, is GAGVSQSPRYKVAKRGQDVALRCDPISGHVSLFWYQQALGQGPEFLTYFQNEAQLDKSGLPSDRFFAERPEGSVSTLKIQRTQQEDSAVYLCASSPGQPSTGTQYFGPGTRLTVL.

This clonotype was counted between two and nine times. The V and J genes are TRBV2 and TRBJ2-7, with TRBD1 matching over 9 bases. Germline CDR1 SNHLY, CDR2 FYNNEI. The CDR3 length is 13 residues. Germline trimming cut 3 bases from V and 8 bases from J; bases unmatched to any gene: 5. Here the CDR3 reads CASSDWDRVQQYF. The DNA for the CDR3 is TGTGCCAGCAGTGATTGGGACAGGGTACAGCAGTACTTC.

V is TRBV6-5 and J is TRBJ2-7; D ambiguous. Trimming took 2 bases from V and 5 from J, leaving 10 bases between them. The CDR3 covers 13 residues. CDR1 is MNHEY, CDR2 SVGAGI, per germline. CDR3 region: CASSYLLSHEQYF. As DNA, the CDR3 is TGTGCCAGCAGTTACCTACTGAGCCACGAGCAGTACTTC.

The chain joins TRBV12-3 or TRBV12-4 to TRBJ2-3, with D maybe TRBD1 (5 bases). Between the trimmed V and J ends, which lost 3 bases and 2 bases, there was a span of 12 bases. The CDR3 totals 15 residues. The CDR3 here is CASSFLGQSTDTQYF. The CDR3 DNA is TGTGCCAGCAGTTTCCTTGGACAATCCACAGATACGCAGTATTTT.

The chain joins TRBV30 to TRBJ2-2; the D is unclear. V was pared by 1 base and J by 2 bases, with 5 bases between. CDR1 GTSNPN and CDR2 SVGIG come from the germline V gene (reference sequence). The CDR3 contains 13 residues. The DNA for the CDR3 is TGTGCCTGGAGTGACGGAAACACCGGGGAGCTGTTTTTT. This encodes CAWSDGNTGELFF.

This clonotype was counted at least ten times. Here the CDR3 reads CSVPSPDRGSGEQYF. CDR3 bases: TGCAGCGTTCCATCCCCCGACAGGGGAAGCGGCGAGCAGTACTTC. J is TRBJ2-7 and V is TRBV29-1, with TRBD1 identical over 8 bases. Unmatched junction bases numbered 15, after V lost 5 bases and J lost 6 bases. CDR3 length: 15 residues. The germline V gene has CDR1 SQVTM and CDR2 ANQGSEA.

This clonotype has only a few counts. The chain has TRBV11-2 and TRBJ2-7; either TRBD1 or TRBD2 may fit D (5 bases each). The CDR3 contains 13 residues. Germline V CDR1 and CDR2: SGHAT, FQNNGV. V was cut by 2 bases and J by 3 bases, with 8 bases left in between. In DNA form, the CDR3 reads TGTGCCAGCAGCTTAAGGGACGTCTACGAGCAGTACTTC. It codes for CASSLRDVYEQYF.

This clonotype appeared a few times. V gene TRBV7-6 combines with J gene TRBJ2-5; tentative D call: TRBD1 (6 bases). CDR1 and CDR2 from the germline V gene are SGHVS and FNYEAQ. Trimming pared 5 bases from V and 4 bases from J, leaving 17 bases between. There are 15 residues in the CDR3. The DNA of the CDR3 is TGTGCCAGCAGCCATGGGATGGGGGCGGCAGAGACCCAGTACTTC. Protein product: CASSHGMGAAETQYF.

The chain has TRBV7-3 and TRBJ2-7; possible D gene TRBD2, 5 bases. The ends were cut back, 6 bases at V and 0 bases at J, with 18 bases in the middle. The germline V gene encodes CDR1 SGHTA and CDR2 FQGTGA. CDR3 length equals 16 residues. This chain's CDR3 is CASREFGIISSYEQYF. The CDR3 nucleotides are TGTGCCAGCAGAGAATTCGGGATAATCAGCTCCTACGAGCAGTACTTC.

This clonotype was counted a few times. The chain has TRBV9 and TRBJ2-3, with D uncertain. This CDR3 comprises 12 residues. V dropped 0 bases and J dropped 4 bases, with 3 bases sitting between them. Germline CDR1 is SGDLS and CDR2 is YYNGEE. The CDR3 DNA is TGTGCCAGCAGCGTAGGCTCAGATACGCAGTATTTT. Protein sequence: CASSVGSDTQYF.

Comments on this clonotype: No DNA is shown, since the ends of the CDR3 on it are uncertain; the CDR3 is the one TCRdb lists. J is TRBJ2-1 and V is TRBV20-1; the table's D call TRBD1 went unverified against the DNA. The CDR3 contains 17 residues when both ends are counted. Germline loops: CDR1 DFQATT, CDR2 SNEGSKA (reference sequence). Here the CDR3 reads CSARPYTFGDPTWEQFF.

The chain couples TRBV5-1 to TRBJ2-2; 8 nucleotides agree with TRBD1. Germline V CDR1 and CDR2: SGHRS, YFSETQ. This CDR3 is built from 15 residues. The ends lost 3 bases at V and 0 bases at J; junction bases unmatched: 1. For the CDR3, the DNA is TGCGCCAGCAGCTGGACAGGGTCGAACACCGGGGAGCTGTTTTTT. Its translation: CASSWTGSNTGELFF.

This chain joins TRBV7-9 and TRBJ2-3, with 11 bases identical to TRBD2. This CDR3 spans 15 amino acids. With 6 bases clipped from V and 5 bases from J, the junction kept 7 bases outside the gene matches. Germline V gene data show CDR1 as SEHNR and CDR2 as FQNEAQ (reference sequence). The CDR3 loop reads CASSGLAGGGDTQYF. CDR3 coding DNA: TGTGCCAGCAGTGGTCTAGCGGGAGGAGGAGATACGCAGTATTTT.

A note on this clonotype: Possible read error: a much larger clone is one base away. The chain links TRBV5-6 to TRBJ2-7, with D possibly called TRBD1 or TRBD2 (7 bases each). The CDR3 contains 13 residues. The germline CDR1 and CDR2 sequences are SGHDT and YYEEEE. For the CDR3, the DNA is TGTGTCAGCAGGGGGGGGACAGAGTACGAGCAGTACTTC. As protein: CVSRGGTEYEQYF.

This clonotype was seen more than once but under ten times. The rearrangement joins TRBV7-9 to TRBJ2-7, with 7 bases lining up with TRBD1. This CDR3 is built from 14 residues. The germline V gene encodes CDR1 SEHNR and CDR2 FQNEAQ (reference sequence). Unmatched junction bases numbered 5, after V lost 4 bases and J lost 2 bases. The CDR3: CASSSTGYAYEQYF. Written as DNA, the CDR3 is TGTGCCAGCAGCTCGACAGGGTACGCCTACGAGCAGTACTTC. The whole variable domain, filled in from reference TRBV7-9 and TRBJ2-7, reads DTGVSQNPRHKITKRGQNVTFRCDPISEHNRLYWYRQTLGQGPEFLTYFQNEAQLEKSRLLSDRFSAERPKGSFSTLEIQRTEQGDSAMYLCASSSTGYAYEQYFGPGTRLTVT.

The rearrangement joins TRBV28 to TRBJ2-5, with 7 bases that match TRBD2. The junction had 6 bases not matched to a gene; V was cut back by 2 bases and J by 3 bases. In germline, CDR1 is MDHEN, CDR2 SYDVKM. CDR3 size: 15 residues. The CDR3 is CASSLGGRVEETQYF. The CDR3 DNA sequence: TGTGCCAGCAGTTTAGGCGGGAGAGTGGAAGAGACCCAGTACTTC.

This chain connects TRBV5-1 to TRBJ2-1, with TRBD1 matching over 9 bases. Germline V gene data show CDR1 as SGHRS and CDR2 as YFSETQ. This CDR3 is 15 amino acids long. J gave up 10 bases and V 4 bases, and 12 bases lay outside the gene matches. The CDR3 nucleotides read TGCGCCAGCAGCATGGATTACGGGACAGGGAACGAGCAGTTCTTC. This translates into CASSMDYGTGNEQFF.

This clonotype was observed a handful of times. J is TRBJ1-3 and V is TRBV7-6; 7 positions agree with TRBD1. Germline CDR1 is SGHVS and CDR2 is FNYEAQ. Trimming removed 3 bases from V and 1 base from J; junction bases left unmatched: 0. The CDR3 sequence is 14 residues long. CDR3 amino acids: CASSLTGSGNTIYF. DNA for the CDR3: TGTGCCAGCAGCTTGACAGGGTCTGGAAACACCATATATTTT.

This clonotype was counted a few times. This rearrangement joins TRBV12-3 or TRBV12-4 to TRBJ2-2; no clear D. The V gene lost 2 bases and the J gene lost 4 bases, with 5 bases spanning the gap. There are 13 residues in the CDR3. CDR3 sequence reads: CASSLWGTGELFF. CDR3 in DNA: TGTGCCAGCAGTTTATGGGGCACCGGGGAGCTGTTTTTT.

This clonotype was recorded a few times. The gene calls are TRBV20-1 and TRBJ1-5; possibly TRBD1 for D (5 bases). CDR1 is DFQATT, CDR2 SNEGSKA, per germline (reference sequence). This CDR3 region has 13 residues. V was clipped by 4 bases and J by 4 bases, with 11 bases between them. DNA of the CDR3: TGCAGTGCTACCCGGGGGGGTAATCAGCCCCAGCATTTT. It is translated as CSATRGGNQPQHF.